Given below is one TCR beta chain in context. Its binding antigen is unknown. Within one base of it there is no much larger clone, and no base qualities were kept. To sequence the TCRbeta CDR3 region, genomic DNA was isolated from the sorted cells. TCRbeta CDR3 regions were sequenced using the immunoSEQ Assay. In its TCRdb copy, this immuneACCESS table keeps in-frame sequences only and misses some clones. Where compared with another copy, unresolved V genes explain less than half of these, and the others have no known cause. This sample comprises tens of thousands of clones, 80% to 85% of them detected only once. The ten largest clonotypes hold around 26% of the sample. This sample is part of a study of OX40 agonist ivuxolimab in advanced cancers. Regarding the study in general: Ivuxolimab was a fully human IgG2 agonistic monoclonal antibody targeting the costimulatory receptor OX40 (CD134). Intravenous ivuxolimab was administered to patients every 2 weeks at six dose levels: 0.01, 0.1, 0.3, 1.5, 3 and 10 mg/kg. Of the 50 to 55 patients in dose escalation, approximately 20 had hepatocellular carcinoma, some 15 had melanoma, 9 had renal cell carcinoma and 9 had head and neck cancer. In the dose-escalation cohort, approximately 80% of patients were male, and the mean age was approximately 60 years with a range of roughly 23 to 90. Prior anti-PD-1, anti-PD-L1 or anti-CTLA-4 therapy was permitted, and checkpoint inhibitors had been received by approximately 39% of dose-escalation patients. Three dose-escalation patients achieved partial responses, one with hepatocellular carcinoma and two with cutaneous melanoma. The purpose of peripheral TCRbeta sequencing was to test whether ivuxolimab changed TCR sequence diversity and led to clonal T-cell expansion. The paper describes the monotherapy dose-escalation part (N ≈ 49 patients) of the phase I trial of ivuxolimab.

Overall study results and their limits: On average, CD8+ T cells showed more expanded clones than CD4+ T cells after ivuxolimab. In the 0.1-3.0 mg/kg groups, partial responders were among the patients with the lowest normalized peripheral clonal expansion, particularly in CD8+ T cells. Low levels of normalized T-cell clonal expansion were also seen in some patients who did not respond. The antigen specificity of the peripheral T cells that underwent clonal expansion was not determined. Clonal expansion of both CD4+ and CD8+ blood T cells was observed from baseline to week 6 at doses 0.1 to 3.0 mg/kg.

The trial excluded patients who had a history of autoimmune disease or who were on systemic immunosuppression. Peripheral blood for TCR sequencing was collected from all dose cohorts at baseline, on cycle 4 day 1, and on cycle 7 day 1. The samples were taken from a phase I, first-in-human, multicenter, open-label dose-escalation trial of ivuxolimab. The trial enrolled adults with locally advanced or metastatic head and neck squamous cell, hepatocellular, melanoma or renal cell carcinoma. Before TCR sequencing, CD4+ T cells and CD8+ T cells were sorted from peripheral blood as separate populations. Trimming at the junction amounts to 1 base on V and 3 bases on J, and the germline ends lie 10 bases apart. Reading from cysteine to phenylalanine, the CDR3 counts 15 amino acids. Only the CDR3 part of the read is kept: 45 bases, read in frame from the first base. According to the germline V gene (reference sequence), CDR1 reads LNHDA and CDR2 reads SQIVND.

Here the sequenced sample was CD4+ or CD8+ T cells sorted from blood, taken in a trial of the OX40 agonist ivuxolimab. The clonotype comes from an adult with an advanced solid tumor such as melanoma, head and neck, liver or kidney cancer. Rearrangement joined TRBV19 to TRBJ1-5; matching of 6 bases hints at TRBD1 as the D gene. The DNA is TGTGCCAGTAGTATAGGCTACAGGGCCAATCAGCCCCAGCATTTT. It codes for CASSIGYRANQPQHF.